A selection of T cell receptor beta chains follows, all from one sample in a study of beta chain features in type 1 diabetes. Only in-frame clones appear in the TCRdb table, and some are missing; sequencing was by immunoSEQ multiplex PCR. The sample has 900,000 or so clones; roughly 17% are singletons. The specimen sequenced was naive CD4+ T cells from blood. These receptors all stem from a young woman in good health. Both conserved end residues are part of each CDR3. Each record gives: J gene, D gene, clone size, V gene, CDR3 DNA, CDR3 protein. D genes are given only for firm matches. Clone size is not always given. Where it is, it says once, few, many or a class for expanded clones.

j_call: TRBJ1-2; d_call: -; clone_size: -; v_call: TRBV2; cdr3_nt: TGTGCCAGCACCCAAATTGGCGGGACCTACACCTTC; cdr3_aa: CASTQIGGTYTF
j_call: TRBJ2-5; d_call: -; clone_size: -; v_call: TRBV10-2; cdr3_nt: TGCGCCAGCAGTGGGCTAGCGCGAGATGGGGCCCAGTACTTC; cdr3_aa: CASSGLARDGAQYF
j_call: TRBJ2-2; d_call: TRBD2; clone_size: few; v_call: TRBV15; cdr3_nt: TGTGCCACCAGCCTCGGACTAGCGGCTATCGCCGACACCGGGGAGCTGTTTTTT; cdr3_aa: CATSLGLAAIADTGELFF
j_call: TRBJ1-1; d_call: TRBD1; clone_size: -; v_call: TRBV28; cdr3_nt: TGTGCCAGCAGTTCCGGGACAGTAATTACCCGAGCTTTCTTT; cdr3_aa: CASSSGTVITRAFF
j_call: TRBJ2-1; d_call: -; clone_size: few; v_call: TRBV4-2; cdr3_nt: TGTGCCAGCAGCCAGCAATGGTCACAGCCGAGCTTCTCCAATGAGCAGTTCTTC; cdr3_aa: CASSQQWSQPSFSNEQFF
j_call: TRBJ1-5; d_call: TRBD1; clone_size: -; v_call: TRBV19; cdr3_nt: TGTGCCAGTAGTATACGGCAGGGGGATCAGCCCCAGCATTTT; cdr3_aa: CASSIRQGDQPQHF
j_call: TRBJ2-5; d_call: -; clone_size: few; v_call: TRBV6-6; cdr3_nt: TGTGCCAGCAAATCCGCCGGACCCGTAGAGACCCAGTACTTC; cdr3_aa: CASKSAGPVETQYF
j_call: TRBJ1-2; d_call: -; clone_size: few; v_call: TRBV5-8; cdr3_nt: TGTGCCAGCAGCTTGGCCGGGACAACTAACTATGGCTACACCTTC; cdr3_aa: CASSLAGTTNYGYTF
j_call: TRBJ2-7; d_call: -; clone_size: once; v_call: TRBV11-2; cdr3_nt: TGTGCCAGCAGCCGGAAAACGTTGCATCCCGAGCAGTACTTC; cdr3_aa: CASSRKTLHPEQYF
j_call: TRBJ2-7; d_call: -; clone_size: -; v_call: TRBV4-2; cdr3_nt: TGTGCCAGCAGCCAAGAATTTGCAGGTTTATACGAGCAGTACTTC; cdr3_aa: CASSQEFAGLYEQYF
j_call: TRBJ1-2; d_call: TRBD1; clone_size: once; v_call: TRBV11-2; cdr3_nt: TGTGCCAGCAGCCCGGGGACAGGCTATGGCTACACCTTC; cdr3_aa: CASSPGTGYGYTF
j_call: TRBJ2-7; d_call: TRBD1; clone_size: few; v_call: TRBV6-5; cdr3_nt: TGTGCCAGCAGTTACGGAACGGGACAGCCCTACGAGCAGTACTTC; cdr3_aa: CASSYGTGQPYEQYF
j_call: TRBJ2-7; d_call: TRBD1; clone_size: -; v_call: TRBV7-9; cdr3_nt: TGTGCCAGCAGCCGACAGGGATACGAGCAGTACTTC; cdr3_aa: CASSRQGYEQYF
j_call: TRBJ2-6; d_call: -; clone_size: few; v_call: TRBV27; cdr3_nt: TGTGCCAGCAGGGCTAGAACTGGGGCCAACGTCCTGACTTTC; cdr3_aa: CASRARTGANVLTF
j_call: TRBJ2-2; d_call: -; clone_size: -; v_call: TRBV7-9; cdr3_nt: TGTGCCAGCATCGGAAGGGAGATTCGTACCGGGGAGCTGTTTTTT; cdr3_aa: CASIGREIRTGELFF
j_call: TRBJ2-4; d_call: -; clone_size: few; v_call: TRBV28; cdr3_nt: TGTGCCAGCAGTTTAGGCTTAGCCAAAAACATTCAGTACTTC; cdr3_aa: CASSLGLAKNIQYF
j_call: TRBJ2-1; d_call: -; clone_size: few; v_call: TRBV7-3; cdr3_nt: TGTGCCAGCAGCCAACAAGGGCAGGTCAATGAGCAGTTCTTC; cdr3_aa: CASSQQGQVNEQFF
j_call: TRBJ2-3; d_call: -; clone_size: few; v_call: TRBV5-6; cdr3_nt: TGTGCCAGCAGCTTGGCCTGGGGGACAGATACGCAGTATTTT; cdr3_aa: CASSLAWGTDTQYF
j_call: TRBJ2-3; d_call: -; clone_size: few; v_call: TRBV28; cdr3_nt: TGTGCCAGCAGTTTAGGGCCTGGCCAGTCCCTAGGGACAGATACGCAGTATTTT; cdr3_aa: CASSLGPGQSLGTDTQYF
j_call: TRBJ1-1; d_call: TRBD1; clone_size: few; v_call: TRBV5-4; cdr3_nt: TGTGCCAGCAGCTTGGCTTCGGGGACAGGATACATCAACACTGAAGCTTTCTTT; cdr3_aa: CASSLASGTGYINTEAFF
j_call: TRBJ2-7; d_call: -; clone_size: -; v_call: TRBV4-3; cdr3_nt: TGCGCCAGCAGCCAAGATCCAGCCACCTACGAGCAGTACTTC; cdr3_aa: CASSQDPATYEQYF
j_call: TRBJ2-2; d_call: TRBD2; clone_size: few; v_call: TRBV7-8; cdr3_nt: TGTGCCAGCAGCCGCAGGACTAGCGGGCACACCGGGGAGCTGTTTTTT; cdr3_aa: CASSRRTSGHTGELFF
j_call: TRBJ2-2; d_call: -; clone_size: few; v_call: TRBV7-2; cdr3_nt: TGTGCCAGCAGCCCCGCCCAGGCCGGGGAGCTGTTTTTT; cdr3_aa: CASSPAQAGELFF
j_call: TRBJ2-3; d_call: -; clone_size: -; v_call: TRBV6-1; cdr3_nt: TGTGCCAGCGTCACTGGGGGTGGGACAGATACGCAGTATTTT; cdr3_aa: CASVTGGGTDTQYF
j_call: TRBJ2-3; d_call: TRBD1; clone_size: few; v_call: TRBV5-6; cdr3_nt: TGTGCCAGCAGCCGGACAGGGACGGATACGCAGTATTTT; cdr3_aa: CASSRTGTDTQYF
j_call: TRBJ2-7; d_call: TRBD2; clone_size: -; v_call: TRBV7-2; cdr3_nt: TGTGCCAGCAGCCAAGGACTAGCAGGCTCCTACGAGCAGTACTTC; cdr3_aa: CASSQGLAGSYEQYF
j_call: TRBJ2-7; d_call: -; clone_size: few; v_call: TRBV7-6; cdr3_nt: TGTGCCAGCAGCTTCTATGGCGAGCAGTACTTC; cdr3_aa: CASSFYGEQYF
j_call: TRBJ1-1; d_call: -; clone_size: few; v_call: TRBV5-1; cdr3_nt: TGCGCCAGCAGCTTGCTTCCAGGGTTGACTGAAGCTTTCTTT; cdr3_aa: CASSLLPGLTEAFF
j_call: TRBJ2-1; d_call: TRBD2; clone_size: few; v_call: TRBV15; cdr3_nt: TGTGCCACCAGCAGGGGACTAGCCAAAAGGTACAATGAGCAGTTCTTC; cdr3_aa: CATSRGLAKRYNEQFF
j_call: TRBJ2-5; d_call: -; clone_size: -; v_call: TRBV7-9; cdr3_nt: TGTGCCAGCAGCAAGACTAGGGGAGAGACCCAGTACTTC; cdr3_aa: CASSKTRGETQYF
j_call: TRBJ2-1; d_call: TRBD2; clone_size: -; v_call: TRBV28; cdr3_nt: TGTGCCACCCACCAACTAGCGGGAGGAGGGAATGAGCAGTTCTTC; cdr3_aa: CATHQLAGGGNEQFF
j_call: TRBJ2-3; d_call: TRBD2; clone_size: -; v_call: TRBV19; cdr3_nt: TGTGCCAGCAAGACTAGCGGAATCACAGATACGCAGTATTTT; cdr3_aa: CASKTSGITDTQYF
j_call: TRBJ2-5; d_call: -; clone_size: -; v_call: TRBV7-9; cdr3_nt: TGTGCCAGCAGCTTTAGGGAGTTACAAGAGACCCAGTACTTC; cdr3_aa: CASSFRELQETQYF
j_call: TRBJ1-1; d_call: -; clone_size: -; v_call: TRBV29-1; cdr3_nt: TGCAGCGTTGTAGCGCCAGGTGGGCTCGCTGAAGCTTTCTTT; cdr3_aa: CSVVAPGGLAEAFF
j_call: TRBJ2-5; d_call: -; clone_size: few; v_call: TRBV7-2; cdr3_nt: TGTGCCAGCAGCTTAGTGCCAGGGGTGGGACACCGGGGGGAGACCCAGTACTTC; cdr3_aa: CASSLVPGVGHRGETQYF
j_call: TRBJ2-5; d_call: -; clone_size: -; v_call: TRBV28; cdr3_nt: TGTGCCAGCAGTTTAACCGAGACCCAGTACTTC; cdr3_aa: CASSLTETQYF
j_call: TRBJ2-5; d_call: -; clone_size: -; v_call: TRBV18; cdr3_nt: TGTGCCAGCTCACCACGGGCAGCCCAAGAGACCCAGTACTTC; cdr3_aa: CASSPRAAQETQYF
j_call: TRBJ2-6; d_call: -; clone_size: few; v_call: TRBV9; cdr3_nt: TGTGCCAGCAGCGCAACAGGCCGCTCTGGGGCCAACGTCCTGACTTTC; cdr3_aa: CASSATGRSGANVLTF
j_call: TRBJ2-5; d_call: -; clone_size: once; v_call: TRBV7-6; cdr3_nt: TGTGCCAGCAGCCCAGGCGGAAAAAAACAAGAGACCCAGTACTTC; cdr3_aa: CASSPGGKKQETQYF
j_call: TRBJ2-7; d_call: TRBD1; clone_size: -; v_call: TRBV7-2; cdr3_nt: TGTGCCAGCAGCTCAGGACAGGGTCCGTTTGAGCAGTACTTC; cdr3_aa: CASSSGQGPFEQYF
j_call: TRBJ2-1; d_call: TRBD2; clone_size: few; v_call: TRBV10-3; cdr3_nt: TGTGCCATCACCAGCACTAGCGGGAAGACGAACTCCTACAATGAGCAGTTCTTC; cdr3_aa: CAITSTSGKTNSYNEQFF
j_call: TRBJ2-7; d_call: -; clone_size: few; v_call: TRBV7-9; cdr3_nt: TGTGCCAGCAGCTTAGGCCCCGTGTACGAGCAGTACTTC; cdr3_aa: CASSLGPVYEQYF
j_call: TRBJ2-1; d_call: TRBD2; clone_size: -; v_call: TRBV29-1; cdr3_nt: TGCAGCGTTGTACTAGCGGGAAGAGGTGAGCAGTTCTTC; cdr3_aa: CSVVLAGRGEQFF
j_call: TRBJ1-2; d_call: TRBD1; clone_size: few; v_call: TRBV7-2; cdr3_nt: TGTGCCAGCAGCTTAGTCGGGACAGGCTATGGCTACACCTTC; cdr3_aa: CASSLVGTGYGYTF
j_call: TRBJ2-2; d_call: TRBD1; clone_size: -; v_call: TRBV5-4; cdr3_nt: TGTGCCAGCAGCCCGCCCGGGACAGCAATACTGAACACCGGGGAGCTGTTTTTT; cdr3_aa: CASSPPGTAILNTGELFF
j_call: TRBJ2-7; d_call: TRBD1; clone_size: few; v_call: TRBV4-2; cdr3_nt: TGTGCCAGCAGCCAAGGTGGTCAGGGGGCTATCGAGCAGTACTTC; cdr3_aa: CASSQGGQGAIEQYF
j_call: TRBJ2-3; d_call: TRBD2; clone_size: few; v_call: TRBV15; cdr3_nt: TGTGCCACCAGCAGAAGACTAGCGGGGACAGATACGCAGTATTTT; cdr3_aa: CATSRRLAGTDTQYF
j_call: TRBJ2-2; d_call: TRBD1; clone_size: few; v_call: TRBV5-1; cdr3_nt: TGCGCCAGCAGCCGGGACAGGGTGGACGGGGAGCTGTTTTTT; cdr3_aa: CASSRDRVDGELFF
j_call: TRBJ2-5; d_call: TRBD1; clone_size: few; v_call: TRBV9; cdr3_nt: TGTGCCAGCAGCGTACAGGGGGCGCCCGGGGAGACCCAGTACTTC; cdr3_aa: CASSVQGAPGETQYF
j_call: TRBJ2-7; d_call: -; clone_size: -; v_call: TRBV6-6; cdr3_nt: TGTGCCAGCAGTTACTCTGAGCCACAGTCCTACGAGCAGTACTTC; cdr3_aa: CASSYSEPQSYEQYF
j_call: TRBJ2-5; d_call: -; clone_size: -; v_call: TRBV7-2; cdr3_nt: TGTGCCAGCAGCTTCCGGGGACTCAGAACACCCCCAGAGACCCAGTACTTC; cdr3_aa: CASSFRGLRTPPETQYF
j_call: TRBJ2-1; d_call: TRBD2; clone_size: -; v_call: TRBV5-4; cdr3_nt: TGTGCCAGCAGCTTATGGCCTAGCGGAGAGTTCTTC; cdr3_aa: CASSLWPSGEFF